The 6 T cell receptor beta chains below come from one sample, sequenced in a study of early T cells in non-severe SARS-CoV-2 infection. Using its own MiXCR run on the 5' RACE reads, TCRdb lists one record per CDR3 protein. The sample has about 33,000 distinct CDR3 sequences; 5% are singletons. The specimen sequenced was whole blood. The receptors shown here come from an adult who was a healthcare worker with PCR-confirmed SARS-CoV-2 infection or an uninfected control (not recorded which).

This clonotype was seen at least ten times. CDR3 region: CASSLTLDSSYNEQFF. The CDR3 DNA reads TGCGCCAGCAGCCTTACCCTGGACAGCTCCTACAATGAGCAGTTCTTC. This sequence joins TRBV4-3 and TRBJ2-1; D perhaps matches TRBD1 (6 bases). The CDR3 has 16 residues. The germline V and J ends were trimmed by 4 bases and 0 bases, with 13 bases remaining between them. Per the germline V gene, CDR1 is LGHNA and CDR2 is YSLEER.

Ten or more counts support this clonotype. The chain joins TRBV20-1 to TRBJ2-3; 9 bases line up with TRBD1. This CDR3 has 16 amino acids. In germline, CDR1 is DFQATT, CDR2 SNEGSKA (reference sequence). Trimming took 0 bases from V and 2 from J; bases not matched to a gene: 6. For the CDR3, the DNA is TGCAGTGCTAGAGATTGGACAGGGGAGGCCACAGATACGCAGTATTTT. Its protein is CSARDWTGEATDTQYF.

This clonotype has only a few counts. The chain is built from TRBV9 and TRBJ1-2, with D tentatively TRBD1 (5 bases). CDR3 size: 13 residues. Looked up from germline, CDR1 is SGDLS and CDR2 is YYNGEE. V was cut by 6 bases and J by 3 bases, with 12 bases left in between. This chain's CDR3 is CASTNLGDYGYTF. The CDR3, as DNA: TGTGCCAGCACCAACTTGGGGGACTATGGCTACACCTTC. The variable domain in full, completed from reference TRBV9 and TRBJ1-2, reads DSGVTQTPKHLITATGQRVTLRCSPRSGDLSVYWYQQSLDQGLQFLIQYYNGEERAKGNILERFSAQQFPDLHSELNLSSLELGDSALYFCASTNLGDYGYTFGSGTRLTVV.

Many counts were recorded for this clonotype. V is TRBV2 and J is TRBJ1-5, with 8 bases lining up with TRBD1. The CDR3 is made up of 12 amino acids. Per germline, CDR1 SNHLY and CDR2 FYNNEI. The junction had 1 base not matched to a gene; V was cut back by 7 bases and J by 5 bases. The CDR3 spells CASTTGDQPQHF. The DNA for the CDR3 is TGTGCCAGCACGACAGGGGATCAGCCCCAGCATTTT.

This clonotype was counted many times. The chain recombines TRBV24-1 with TRBJ2-1; no reliable D call. Trimming pared 4 bases from V and 2 bases from J, leaving 11 bases between. This CDR3 region has 15 residues. Germline CDR1 reads KGHDR; CDR2 reads SFDVKD. DNA of the CDR3: TGTGCCACCAGTGAAGGGCCGCCCCCCTACAATGAGCAGTTCTTC. Amino acid sequence: CATSEGPPPYNEQFF.

Many counts were recorded for this clonotype. The rearrangement joins TRBV6-4 to TRBJ2-3, with 11 positions matching TRBD2. Germline V gene sequence: CDR1 MRHNA, CDR2 SNTAGT. This CDR3 is 15 amino acids long. Losses at the gene ends were 6 bases for V and 1 base for J; bases not matched to a gene: 3. The CDR3 DNA reads as TGTGCCAGCAGCCCGACTAGCGGGGGCACAGATACGCAGTATTTT. This encodes CASSPTSGGTDTQYF.